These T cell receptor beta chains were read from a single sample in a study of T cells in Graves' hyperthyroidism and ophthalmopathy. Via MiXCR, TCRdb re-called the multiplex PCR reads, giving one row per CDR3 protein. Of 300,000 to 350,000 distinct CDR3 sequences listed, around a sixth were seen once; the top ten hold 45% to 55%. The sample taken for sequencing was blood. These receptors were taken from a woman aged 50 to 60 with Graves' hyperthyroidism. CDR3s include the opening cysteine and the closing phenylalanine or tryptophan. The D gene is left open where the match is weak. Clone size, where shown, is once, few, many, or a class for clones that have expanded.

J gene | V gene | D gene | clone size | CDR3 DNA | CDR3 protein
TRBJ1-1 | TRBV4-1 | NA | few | TGCGCCAGCAGCCAGGACAGCTTTGAAGCTTTCTTT | CASSQDSFEAFF
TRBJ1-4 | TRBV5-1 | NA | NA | TGCGCCAGCAGCTCGGGGCAGCGAGCAACTAATGAAAAACTGTTTTTT | CASSSGQRATNEKLFF
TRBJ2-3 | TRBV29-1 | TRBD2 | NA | TGCAGCGTTGAAAGCGGGGGCTCAGATACGCAGTATTTT | CSVESGGSDTQYF
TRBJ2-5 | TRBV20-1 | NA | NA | TGCAGTGCTAGACAGGGGATGAGAGAGACCCAGTACTTC | CSARQGMRETQYF
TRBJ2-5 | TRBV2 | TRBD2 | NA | TGTGCCGCGGGGGGACCCCCGGGGGCGGAGACCCAGTACTTC | CAAGGPPGAETQYF
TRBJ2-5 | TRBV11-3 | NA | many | TGTGCCAGCAGCCCGAAGTTTGACTGGCAAGAGACCCAGTACTTC | CASSPKFDWQETQYF
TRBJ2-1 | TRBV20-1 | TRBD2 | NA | TGCAGTGCTCTGACTAGCGGGGTCGGGGGTGAGCAGTTCTTC | CSALTSGVGGEQFF
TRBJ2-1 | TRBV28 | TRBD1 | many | TGTGCCAGCGGAGGACAGGGGGCCCTTAATGAGCAGTTCTTC | CASGGQGALNEQFF
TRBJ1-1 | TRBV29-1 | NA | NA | TGCAGCGTTCAGAGTTGGGGTAACACTGAAGCTTTCTTT | CSVQSWGNTEAFF
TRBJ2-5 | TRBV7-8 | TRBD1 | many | TGTGCCAGCAGCCGACAGGGGGGACAAGAGACCCAGTACTTC | CASSRQGGQETQYF
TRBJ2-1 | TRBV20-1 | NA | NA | TGCAGTGCTAGAACAACTTGGACCCTTTTCAATGAGCAGTTCTTC | CSARTTWTLFNEQFF
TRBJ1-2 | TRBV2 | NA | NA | TGTGCCAGCAGTCTATTTGGGGAGACTAACTATGGCTACACCTTC | CASSLFGETNYGYTF
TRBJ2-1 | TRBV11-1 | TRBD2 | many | TGTGCCAGCACCCCGGGACTAGCGGGAGTCAATGAGCAGTTCTTC | CASTPGLAGVNEQFF
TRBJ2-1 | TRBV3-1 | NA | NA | TGTGCCAGCAGCACGGGGCAGTCCTACAATGAGCAGTTCTTC | CASSTGQSYNEQFF
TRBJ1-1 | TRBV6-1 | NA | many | TGTGCCAGCAGTGGAGTAACTGACGGGCAGCCCAAAGCTTTCTTT | CASSGVTDGQPKAFF
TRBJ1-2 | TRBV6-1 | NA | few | TGTGCCAGCAGGGTGAGGGGAGCCTCTATCGGCTACACCTTC | CASRVRGASIGYTF
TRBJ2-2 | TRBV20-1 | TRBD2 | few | TGCAGTACGCGGGAGGTCCACACCGGGGAGCTGTTTTTT | CSTREVHTGELFF
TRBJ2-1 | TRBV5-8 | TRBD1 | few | TGTGCCAGCAGCGTCGGACAGGGGGCGCGATCAAGTGAGCAGTTCTTC | CASSVGQGARSSEQFF
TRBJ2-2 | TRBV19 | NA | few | TGTGCCAGTAGTATCGGGGACGCTCTCGGGGAGCTGTTTTTT | CASSIGDALGELFF
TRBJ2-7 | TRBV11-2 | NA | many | TGTGCCAGCAGCTTAGGTGTCAGGGCCTACGAGCAGTACTTC | CASSLGVRAYEQYF
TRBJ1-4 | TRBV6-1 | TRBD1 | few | TGTGCCAGCACCCCCAGGGGGCATGAAGAAAAACTGTTTTTT | CASTPRGHEEKLFF
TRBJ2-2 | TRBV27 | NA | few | TGTGCCAGCAGTTTGTACGGGTCCGGGGAGCTGTTTTTT | CASSLYGSGELFF
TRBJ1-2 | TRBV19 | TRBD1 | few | TGTGCCAGTAGTGGCACAGGGGGGATCAACTATGGCTACACCTTC | CASSGTGGINYGYTF
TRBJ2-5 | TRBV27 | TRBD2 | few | TGTGCCAGCAGTCTCACCCGCACTAGCGCCGAGACCCAGTACTTC | CASSLTRTSAETQYF
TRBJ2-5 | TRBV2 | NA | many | TGTGCCAGCCTGAGTGAGGCGTTGGAGACCCAGTACTTC | CASLSEALETQYF
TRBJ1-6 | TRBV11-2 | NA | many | TGTGCCAGCAGCCAACCGACGGATAATTCACCCCTCCACTTT | CASSQPTDNSPLHF
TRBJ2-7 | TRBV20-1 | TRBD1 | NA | TGCAGTGCTAGAGATCCCGGGACAGGGGCCTACGAGCAGTACTTC | CSARDPGTGAYEQYF
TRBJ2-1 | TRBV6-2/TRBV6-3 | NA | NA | TGTGCCAGCACTTACAGGGCCCCCTACAATGAGCAGTTCTTC | CASTYRAPYNEQFF
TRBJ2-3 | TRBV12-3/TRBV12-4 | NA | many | TGTGCCAGCAGTTTGGGGGTGACCCAACTCACTGGTACGCAGTATTTT | CASSLGVTQLTGTQYF
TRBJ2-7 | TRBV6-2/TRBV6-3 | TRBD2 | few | TGTGCCAGCAGTTACGTGGTTACTAGCGGGAAGGGGTACGAGCAGTACTTC | CASSYVVTSGKGYEQYF
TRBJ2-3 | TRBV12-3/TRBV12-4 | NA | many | TGTGCCAGCAGTTTAGCGCCCAGGGTAAGGGATACGCAGTATTTT | CASSLAPRVRDTQYF
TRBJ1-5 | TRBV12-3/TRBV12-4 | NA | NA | TGTGCCAGCAGTTTATCGCCAGGGGACGTACATCAGCCCCAGCATTTT | CASSLSPGDVHQPQHF
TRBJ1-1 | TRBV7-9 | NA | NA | TGTGCCAGCAGCTTACCTGGGGCGATGAACACTGAAGCTTTCTTT | CASSLPGAMNTEAFF
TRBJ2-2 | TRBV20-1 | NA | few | TGCAGTGCTGCCCTCCAAACCGGGGAGCTGTTTTTT | CSAALQTGELFF
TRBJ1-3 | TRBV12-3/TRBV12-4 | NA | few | TGTGCCAGCGGCAGGGGTGCTGGAAACACCATATATTTT | CASGRGAGNTIYF
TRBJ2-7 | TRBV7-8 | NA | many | TGTGCCAGCAGCCAGGCAGGGGTCCCTCGCGAGCAGTACTTC | CASSQAGVPREQYF
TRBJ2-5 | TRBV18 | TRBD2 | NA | TGTGCCAGCTCATCGACGGGACTAGCGCCCCAAGAGACCCAGTACTTC | CASSSTGLAPQETQYF
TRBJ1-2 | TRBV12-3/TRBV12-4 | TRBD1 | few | TGTGCCAGCAGTCTGACAGGGGCGCATGGCTACACCTTC | CASSLTGAHGYTF
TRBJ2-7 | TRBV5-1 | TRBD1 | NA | TGCGCCAGCAGCTGGCAGGGGGTAGGGTCCTACGAGCAGTACTTC | CASSWQGVGSYEQYF
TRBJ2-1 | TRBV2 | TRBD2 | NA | TGTGCCAGCAGTGAAGCGCTTGCTAGCGGGAGGAACTACAATGAGCAGTTCTTC | CASSEALASGRNYNEQFF
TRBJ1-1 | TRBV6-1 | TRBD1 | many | TGTGCCAGCTGGACAGGGGCCCATTACACTGAAGCTTTCTTT | CASWTGAHYTEAFF
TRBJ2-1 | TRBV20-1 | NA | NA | TGCAGTGCTAGAGATGGGATGGGTTCCTACGAGCAGTTCTTC | CSARDGMGSYEQFF
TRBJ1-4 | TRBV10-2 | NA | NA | TGCGCCAGCAGGTGGTCTGATGCAACTAATGAAAAACTGTTTTTT | CASRWSDATNEKLFF
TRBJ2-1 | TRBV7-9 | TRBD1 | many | TGTGCCAGCAGCTATACAGGGGGCGCCCACAATGAGCAGTTCTTC | CASSYTGGAHNEQFF
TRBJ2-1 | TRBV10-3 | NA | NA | TGTGCCATCAGTGAGAGGGGGAGCTCCTACAATGAGCAGTTCTTC | CAISERGSSYNEQFF
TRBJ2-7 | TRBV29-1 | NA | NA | TGCAGCGTTGCGGGACGGTCCTACGAGCAGTACTTC | CSVAGRSYEQYF
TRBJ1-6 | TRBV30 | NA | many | TGTGCCTGGACTAACCCTCAGCTCTATAATTCACCCCTCCACTTT | CAWTNPQLYNSPLHF
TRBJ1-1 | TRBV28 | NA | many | TGTGCCAGCCGCCGGGGGGCCGAGGCTTTCTTT | CASRRGAEAFF
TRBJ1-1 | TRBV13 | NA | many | TGTGCCAGCAGCTTAGAGGCGAACACTGAAGCTTTCTTT | CASSLEANTEAFF
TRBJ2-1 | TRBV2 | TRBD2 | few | TGTGCCAGCAGTGAAACGACTAGCGGCTCCTACAATGAGCAGTTCTTC | CASSETTSGSYNEQFF
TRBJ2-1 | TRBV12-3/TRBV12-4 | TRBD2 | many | TGTGCCAGCAGTCCCCGAGGGGTGGTAGCGGGAGGTTTAGGCAATGAGCAGTTCTTC | CASSPRGVVAGGLGNEQFF
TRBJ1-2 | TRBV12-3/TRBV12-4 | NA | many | TGTGCCAGCAGTTTAGCGGAACCAGGTTCGAGGGGCTACACCTTC | CASSLAEPGSRGYTF
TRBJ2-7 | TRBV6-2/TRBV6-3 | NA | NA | TGTGCCAGCAGTTACTATGGGTCAAGAAACGAGCAGTACTTC | CASSYYGSRNEQYF
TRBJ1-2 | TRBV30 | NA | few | TGTGCCTGGAGCGGGGGGTTGGGAATAGGCTACACCTTC | CAWSGGLGIGYTF
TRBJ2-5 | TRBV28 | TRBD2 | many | TGTGCCAGCAGTTCGTCGGGAGGGGTAGAGACCCAGTACTTC | CASSSSGGVETQYF
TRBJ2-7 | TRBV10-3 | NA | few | TGTGCCATCAGTCCTACGCCGGGACAATTCTACGAGCAGTACTTC | CAISPTPGQFYEQYF
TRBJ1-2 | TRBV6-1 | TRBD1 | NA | TGTGCCAGCAATCGACAGGGAGATGGCTACACCTTC | CASNRQGDGYTF
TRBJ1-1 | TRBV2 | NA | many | TGTGCCAGCAGTGCATCAGGGAACACTGAAGCTTTCTTT | CASSASGNTEAFF